The 23 T cell receptor beta chains below all came from one sample that was sequenced in a study of Ad26.COV2.S vaccination and SARS-CoV-2 variants (dated by TCRdb to about 2021). Library prep was done by the immunoSEQ multiplex PCR assay. The immuneACCESS repertoire file appears here via TCRdb, limited to in-frame rearrangements. These files lack a portion of the clones; in checked studies, under half of the deficit traces to unresolved V genes, and the cause of the others is not known. This sample holds roughly 390,000 clones; roughly nine tenths were observed only once. The top ten constitute 3.5% of the sample. The meaning of the sample's treatment or condition label: around 19 received Ad26.COV2.S at low or high dose, single or two shots; about 5 received placebo; per-sample allocation not given. For vaccine and placebo recipients, repertoires were sequenced using samples collected on day 63 after the first injection.

The material sequenced was peripheral blood, taken in a trial of Ad26.COV2.S vaccine versus placebo. These receptors were obtained from a person between 18 and 59 years old who received the Ad26.COV2.S COVID-19 vaccine or a placebo.

The chain joins TRBV6-1 to TRBJ1-4, with 9 positions matching TRBD1. The ends lost 3 bases at V and 8 bases at J; junction bases unmatched: 7. The germline CDR1 and CDR2 sequences are MNHNS and SASEGT. This CDR3 has 15 amino acids. The CDR3 nucleotides are TGTGCCAGCAGTGATGGGACAGGGCCGGGGGAAAAACTGTTTTTT. Its translation: CASSDGTGPGEKLFF.

V gene TRBV25-1 combines with J gene TRBJ2-5, with TRBD2 matching over 10 bases. The germline gives CDR1 MGHDK, CDR2 SYGVNS. This CDR3 is 15 amino acids long. The V gene end was trimmed by 6 bases and the J gene end by 3 bases; junction bases not matched to a gene: 7. The CDR3: CASSTSLAGEETQYF. The CDR3, as DNA: TGTGCCAGCAGCACTTCCCTAGCGGGGGAAGAGACCCAGTACTTC.

V gene TRBV7-2 combines with J gene TRBJ1-1; a weak D match, TRBD1 (6 bases). Deletions cut 7 bases from V and 4 bases from J, with 16 bases between. This CDR3 region has 14 residues. Germline-derived CDR1 and CDR2 are SGHTA and FQGNSA. The CDR3 bases are TGTGCCAGCAATACCCGGACAGAAGGCACTGAAGCTTTCTTT. Its protein product is CASNTRTEGTEAFF.

The chain joins TRBV7-8 to TRBJ1-2, with TRBD1 identical over 7 bases. V was pared by 2 bases and J by 12 bases, with 12 bases of the junction left unmatched. This CDR3 spans 14 amino acids. Germline-derived CDR1 and CDR2 are SGHVS and FQNEAQ. In DNA, the CDR3 is TGTGCCAGCAGCTTAACACGGGACAGAGTTCCTAACACCTTC. Translating it yields CASSLTRDRVPNTF.

The V call is TRBV5-1, the J call TRBJ2-3, with D uncertain. The germline gives CDR1 SGHRS, CDR2 YFSETQ. V lost 6 bases to trimming and J lost 0 bases, with 11 bases between them. The CDR3 totals 14 residues. CDR3 bases: TGCGCCAGCACCGTAGGGTCTAGCACAGATACGCAGTATTTT. This gives the protein CASTVGSSTDTQYF.

The chain links TRBV18 to TRBJ1-1; unclear D gene. The CDR3 spans 12 residues. Germline assignment: CDR1 KGHSH and CDR2 LQKENI. Trimming pared 3 bases from V and 6 bases from J, leaving 8 bases between. CDR3 in amino acids: CASSPDVPEAFF. The CDR3 bases are TGTGCCAGCTCACCCGACGTTCCTGAAGCTTTCTTT.

V is TRBV15 and J is TRBJ2-1; D not certain. CDR1 and CDR2 from the germline V gene are LNHNV and YYDKDF (reference sequence). This CDR3 is 13 amino acids long. V lost 1 base, J lost 8 bases, and 9 bases lay in between. The CDR3 loop reads CATSRGKAHEQFF. CDR3 in DNA: TGTGCCACCAGCAGAGGGAAAGCACATGAGCAGTTCTTC. Supplemented by reference TRBV15 and TRBJ2-1, the full variable domain reads DAMVIQNPRYQVTQFGKPVTLSCSQTLNHNVMYWYQQKSSQAPKLLFHYYDKDFNNEADTPDNFQSRRPNTSFCFLDIRSPGLGDTAMYLCATSRGKAHEQFFGPGTRLTVL.

This rearrangement joins TRBV7-9 to TRBJ1-2, with D possibly being TRBD1 (5 bases). V lost 2 bases, J lost 4 bases, and 17 bases lay in between. CDR3 size: 16 residues. Per the germline V gene, CDR1 is SEHNR and CDR2 is FQNEAQ (reference sequence). CDR3 amino acids: CASSLRKGRDLYGYTF. The CDR3, as DNA: TGTGCCAGCAGCTTACGGAAGGGGCGAGACCTCTATGGCTACACCTTC.

CDR3 nucleotides: TGTGCCAGCAGTTTTATCAATCAGCCCCAGCATTTT. Protein sequence: CASSFINQPQHF. The V and J genes are TRBV12-3 or TRBV12-4 and TRBJ1-5, with D unresolved. The CDR3 consists of 12 residues. Trimming shortened V by 3 bases and J by 3 bases, and 3 bases separated the two germline ends.

The genes are TRBV5-1 and TRBJ1-4, with D tentatively TRBD1 (5 bases). The CDR3 has 15 residues. Germline V gives CDR1 SGHRS, CDR2 YFSETQ. Trimming took 2 bases from V and 4 from J, leaving 12 bases between them. CDR3: CASSLIAGVNEKLFF. The CDR3 DNA reads as TGCGCCAGCAGCTTAATTGCGGGGGTTAATGAAAAACTGTTTTTT.

There are a few counts of this clone. The chain has TRBV6-5 and TRBJ2-2; TRBD1 agrees at 9 bases. Per germline, CDR1 MNHEY and CDR2 SVGAGI. V gave up 11 bases and J gave up 4 bases; unmatched junction bases: 8. The CDR3 has 14 amino acids. The CDR3 nucleotides are TGTGCCTCCATGGACAGGGGCAGCACCGGGGAGCTGTTTTTT. Amino acid sequence: CASMDRGSTGELFF.

The genes are TRBV5-1 and TRBJ2-7, with TRBD1 matching 8 bases. V lost 5 bases, J lost 2 bases, and 6 bases stayed unmatched. Germline CDR1 is SGHRS and CDR2 is YFSETQ. The CDR3 is made up of 14 amino acids. The CDR3 nucleotides read TGCGCCAGCAGTTCCGGGACAGGTACCTACGAGCAGTACTTC. Translating it yields CASSSGTGTYEQYF.

V gene TRBV27 combines with J gene TRBJ1-1; D remains unclear. Trimming took 2 bases from V and 6 from J, leaving 10 bases between them. CDR3 length: 13 residues. The germline CDR1 and CDR2 sequences are MNHEY and SMNVEV (reference sequence). The CDR3 region is CASSLRSRAEAFF. The CDR3 DNA sequence: TGTGCCAGCAGTTTAAGGAGTCGTGCTGAAGCTTTCTTT.

This chain connects TRBV12-5 to TRBJ2-5, with D maybe TRBD1 (6 bases). The germline gives CDR1 LGHNT, CDR2 FRNRAP. The length of the CDR3 is 14 residues. V lost 5 bases and J 4 bases, leaving 14 bases between the germline ends. In DNA form, the CDR3 reads TGTGCTAGTGGTCTGCAGGGGATTGGAGAGACCCAGTACTTC. Its translation is CASGLQGIGETQYF.

The chain carries TRBV19 and TRBJ2-1; D gene unclear. This CDR3 region has 15 residues. Trimming removed 5 bases from V and 0 bases from J, with 11 bases in between. Germline CDR1 reads LNHDA; CDR2 reads SQIVND (reference sequence). The CDR3 coding sequence is TGTGCCAGTAGTCCACCTCGGAGCTCCTACAATGAGCAGTTCTTC. It yields the protein CASSPPRSSYNEQFF.

The chain recombines TRBV19 with TRBJ2-7, with 8 bases identical to TRBD1. Trimming at V came to 4 bases and at J to 0 bases, leaving 8 bases not matched to a gene. The CDR3 is 16 amino acids. The germline V gene encodes CDR1 LNHDA and CDR2 SQIVND (reference sequence). As DNA, the CDR3 is TGTGCCAGTAGTACCCCTCGGACAGGGAGCTCCTACGAGCAGTACTTC. This translates into CASSTPRTGSSYEQYF.

J is TRBJ2-3 and V is TRBV27; D is perhaps TRBD1 or TRBD2 (6 bases each). The CDR3 sequence is 18 residues long. Per germline, CDR1 MNHEY and CDR2 SMNVEV (reference sequence). V was shortened by 5 bases and J by 0 bases, with 21 bases between the two germline ends. Here the CDR3 reads CASSSILPGGLSTDTQYF. The CDR3 DNA sequence: TGTGCCAGCAGTAGCATCCTCCCCGGGGGCCTTAGCACAGATACGCAGTATTTT.

This chain connects TRBV19 to TRBJ2-2; D is ambiguous. The CDR3 length is 15 residues. The V end was cut by 4 bases, the J end by 4 bases, with 13 bases between. Germline-derived CDR1 and CDR2 are LNHDA and SQIVND (reference sequence). The CDR3, as DNA: TGTGCCAGTAGTACAGTCCCCAGATTCACCGGGGAGCTGTTTTTT. It codes for CASSTVPRFTGELFF.

J is TRBJ2-6 and V is TRBV3-1 (or the pseudogene TRBV3-2); D is unresolved. Deletions cut 6 bases from V and 0 bases from J, with 9 bases between. Germline V CDR1 and CDR2: LGHDT, YNNKEL (reference sequence). This CDR3 is 15 amino acids long. For the CDR3, the DNA is TGTGCCAGCAGACCCGGAGTCTCTGGGGCCAACGTCCTGACTTTC. Amino acids: CASRPGVSGANVLTF.

This clone was seen a few times. The chain is built from TRBV2 and TRBJ2-5, with unresolved D. Per the germline V gene, CDR1 is SNHLY and CDR2 is FYNNEI. V was cut by 7 bases and J by 3 bases, with 21 bases left in between. The CDR3 is made up of 16 amino acids. The CDR3 region has the DNA TGTGCCAGCACGCCTAAAGGGTCCGGCCTAAAAGAGACCCAGTACTTC. This translates into CASTPKGSGLKETQYF.

V and J are TRBV6-1 and TRBJ1-2; tentatively, D is TRBD1 (6 bases). V was cut by 4 bases and J by 5 bases, with 11 bases left in between. The CDR3 loop spans 13 amino acids. The V gene's germline CDR1 is MNHNS and CDR2 SASEGT. CDR3 nucleotide sequence: TGTGCCAGCAGTGGGGAGGGGGGATATGGCTACACCTTC. It is translated as CASSGEGGYGYTF.

The chain joins TRBV7-2 to TRBJ1-6; 9 bases line up with TRBD1. Germline lookup yields CDR1 SGHTA and CDR2 FQGNSA. The CDR3 is 14 amino acids. The V and J ends lost 5 bases and 9 bases, in that order; junction bases with no gene match: 5. In DNA form, the CDR3 reads TGTGCCAGCAGCCGGACAGGGGCTACTTCACCCCTCCACTTT. Its translation: CASSRTGATSPLHF.

This clone appeared a few times. The sample holds other DNA sequences that translate to the same CDR3. The chain has TRBV5-1 and TRBJ1-2; 10 bases are shared with TRBD1. The CDR3 loop spans 15 amino acids. The trim removed 0 bases at V and 5 bases at J, leaving 4 bases unmatched. Germline values: CDR1 SGHRS, CDR2 YFSETQ. CDR3 in amino acids: CASSLVTGGNYGYTF. In nucleotides, the CDR3 is TGCGCCAGCAGCTTGGTGACAGGGGGCAATTATGGCTACACCTTC. Full variable domain (missing parts from reference TRBV5-1 and TRBJ1-2): KAGVTQTPRYLIKTRGQQVTLSCSPISGHRSVSWYQQTPGQGLQFLFEYFSETQRNKGNFPGRFSGRQFSNSRSEMNVSTLELGDSALYLCASSLVTGGNYGYTFGSGTRLTVV.